The entry that follows covers one T cell receptor beta chain sequence. Genomic DNA belonging to each subset was distributed in equal measure over several immunoSEQ plates. Clones were read by immunoSEQ multiplex PCR, and TCRdb kept only the in-frame ones, dropping some. This table has approximately 2.5 million clones, over 85% appearing once. The record originates from a study of shared clonotypes between healthy human individuals. Germline trimming cut 3 bases from V and 0 bases from J; bases unmatched to any gene: 4. This CDR3 contains 15 residues. Germline V lookup: CDR1 SGHDN, CDR2 FVKESK. The receptor was isolated from a young man in good health. The sample comprised naive CD4+ T cells sorted from blood. Subset indicated: CD45RA+ positively selected. This chain connects TRBV14 to TRBJ2-7, with 8 bases lining up with TRBD1. As DNA, the CDR3 is TGTGCCAGCAGCCAGACGGACAGGGACTCCTACGAGCAGTACTTC. Its translation is CASSQTDRDSYEQYF.